Sequencing of this T cell receptor (beta chain) was carried out in a study of shared clonotypes between healthy human individuals. General observations from the study: The small donor group covered limited genetic and exposure diversity. Collection of samples was limited to blood; tissue repertoires likely differ.

Of note for this clone: The antigen is undetermined.

A deep-level run was used for the assay. Per sorted-subset replicate PCR, input was approximately 180 ng DNA, representing roughly 29,000 T cell genomes. TCRdb keeps only in-frame clones here, not all; method: immunoSEQ multiplex PCR. The table includes 2 million to 2.5 million clones, 92% detected once. This sequence originates from a man between 18 and 35 years old in good health. Some clones in this sample may be carry-over from other donors' samples. Sequenced material: naive CD4+ T cells from PBMCs. Described subset: CD45RA+ positively selected.

The CDR3 DNA reads as TGTGCCAGCGACCCGGGACAGGGACCTAACACCGGGGAGCTGTTTTTT. The encoded protein is CASDPGQGPNTGELFF. The rearrangement uses TRBV28 and TRBJ2-2; 9 bases are a match to TRBD1. The CDR3 covers 16 residues. CDR1 MDHEN and CDR2 SYDVKM come from the germline V gene. V shed 8 bases, J shed 2 bases, and the junction held 9 bases outside the gene matches.